This entry describes one T cell receptor (beta chain). Its antigen is currently unknown. The germline V and J ends were trimmed by 4 bases and 1 base, with 12 bases remaining between them. The CDR3 runs to 14 residues. Germline V gene data show CDR1 as SGDLS and CDR2 as YYNGEE. This entry is derived from a study of OX40 agonist ivuxolimab in advanced cancers. The overall study: Previous treatment with anti-PD-1, anti-PD-L1 or anti-CTLA-4 therapy was allowed; 40% had received some. Notes on the study in general: With doses of 0.1 to 3.0 mg/kg, CD4+ and CD8+ blood T cells had undergone clonal expansion by week 6.

Produced via immunoSEQ multiplex PCR; TCRdb's table is partial and in-frame only. There are over 70,000 clones in the sample; approximately 90% occur only once, and under 0.65% lies in the top ten. The TCR comes from an adult with an advanced solid tumor such as melanoma, head and neck, liver or kidney cancer. Sequences were derived from CD4+ or CD8+ T cells sorted from blood, sampled in a trial of the OX40 agonist ivuxolimab. The V gene is TRBV9, the J gene TRBJ2-7, with no clear D. The chain's CDR3 is CASSINPDSYEQYF. The CDR3 DNA reads as TGTGCCAGCAGCATCAATCCAGATTCCTACGAGCAGTACTTC.